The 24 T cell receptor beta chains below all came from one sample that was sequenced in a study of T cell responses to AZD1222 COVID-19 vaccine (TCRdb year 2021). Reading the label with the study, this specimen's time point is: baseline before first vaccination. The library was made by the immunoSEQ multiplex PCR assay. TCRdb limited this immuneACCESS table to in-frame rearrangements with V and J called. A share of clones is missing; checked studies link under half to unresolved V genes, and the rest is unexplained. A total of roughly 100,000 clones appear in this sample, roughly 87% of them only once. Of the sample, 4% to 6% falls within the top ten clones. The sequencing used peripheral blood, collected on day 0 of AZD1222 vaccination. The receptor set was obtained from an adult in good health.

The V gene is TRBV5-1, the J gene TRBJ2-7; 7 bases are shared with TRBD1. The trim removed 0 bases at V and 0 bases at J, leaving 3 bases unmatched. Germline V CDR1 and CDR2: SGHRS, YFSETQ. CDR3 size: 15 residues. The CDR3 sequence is CASSLGDRVSYEQYF. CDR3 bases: TGCGCCAGCAGCTTGGGGGACAGAGTCTCCTACGAGCAGTACTTC.

CDR3 bases: TGTGCCAGCAGCTCCGGGACAGGGGCTGGAAACACCATATATTTT. Translating gives CASSSGTGAGNTIYF. The chain combines TRBV9 with TRBJ1-3; 10 positions agree with TRBD1. The germline CDR1 and CDR2 sequences are SGDLS and YYNGEE. The ends lost 4 bases at V and 2 bases at J; junction bases unmatched: 3. The CDR3 sequence is 15 residues long.

The CDR3 loop is CASSQSGMGWTYNEQFF. DNA of the CDR3: TGCGCCAGCAGTCAATCGGGAATGGGGTGGACCTACAATGAGCAGTTCTTC. This chain connects TRBV23-1 to TRBJ2-1, with D unclear. TRBV23-1 qualifies as an ORF whose function is uncertain. Trimming removed 0 bases at V and 2 bases at J, with 14 bases between. The CDR3 covers 17 residues.

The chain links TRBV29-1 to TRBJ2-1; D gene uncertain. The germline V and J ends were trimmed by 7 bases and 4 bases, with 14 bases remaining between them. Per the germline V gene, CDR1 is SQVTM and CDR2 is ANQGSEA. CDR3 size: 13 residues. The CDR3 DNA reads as TGCAGCGGTGGCTGGGGTACTTACAATGAGCAGTTCTTC. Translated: CSGGWGTYNEQFF.

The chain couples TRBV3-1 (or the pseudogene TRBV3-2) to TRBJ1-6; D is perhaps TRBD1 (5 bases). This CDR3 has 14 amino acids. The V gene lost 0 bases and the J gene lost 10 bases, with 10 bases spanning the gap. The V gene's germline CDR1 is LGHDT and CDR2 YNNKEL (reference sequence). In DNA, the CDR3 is TGTGCCAGCAGCCAAGACCAGGGAAAGTCACCCCTCCACTTT. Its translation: CASSQDQGKSPLHF.

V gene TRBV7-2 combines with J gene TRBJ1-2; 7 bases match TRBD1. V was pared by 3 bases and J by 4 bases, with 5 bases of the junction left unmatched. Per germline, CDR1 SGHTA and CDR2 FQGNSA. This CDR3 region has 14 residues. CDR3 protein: CASSFKGQIYGYTF. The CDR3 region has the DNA TGTGCCAGCAGCTTTAAGGGACAGATCTATGGCTACACCTTC.

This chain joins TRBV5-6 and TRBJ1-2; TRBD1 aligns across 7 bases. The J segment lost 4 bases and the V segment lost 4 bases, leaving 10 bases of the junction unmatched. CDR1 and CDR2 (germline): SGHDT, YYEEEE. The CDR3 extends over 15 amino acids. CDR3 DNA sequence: TGTGCCAGCAGCGTCCGGGACAGAATCTTCTATGGCTACACCTTC. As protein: CASSVRDRIFYGYTF.

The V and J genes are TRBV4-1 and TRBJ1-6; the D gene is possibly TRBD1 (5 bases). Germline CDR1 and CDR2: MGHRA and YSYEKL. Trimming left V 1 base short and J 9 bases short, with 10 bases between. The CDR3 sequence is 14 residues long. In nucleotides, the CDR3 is TGCGCCAGCAGCCAAGCCGTGGGGGGTTCACCCCTCCACTTT. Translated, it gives CASSQAVGGSPLHF.

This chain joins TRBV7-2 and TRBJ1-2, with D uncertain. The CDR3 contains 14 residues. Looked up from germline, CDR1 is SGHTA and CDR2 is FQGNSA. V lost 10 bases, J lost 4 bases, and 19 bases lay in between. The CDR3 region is CATSLTDGLYGYTF. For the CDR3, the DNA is TGTGCCACCTCCCTTACAGACGGCCTCTATGGCTACACCTTC.

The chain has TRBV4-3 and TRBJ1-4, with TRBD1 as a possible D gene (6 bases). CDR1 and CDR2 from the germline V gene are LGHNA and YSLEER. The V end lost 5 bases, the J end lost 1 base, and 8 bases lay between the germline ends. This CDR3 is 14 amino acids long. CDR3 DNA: TGCGCCAGCAGCAGACAGGAAACTAATGAAAAACTGTTTTTT. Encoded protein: CASSRQETNEKLFF.

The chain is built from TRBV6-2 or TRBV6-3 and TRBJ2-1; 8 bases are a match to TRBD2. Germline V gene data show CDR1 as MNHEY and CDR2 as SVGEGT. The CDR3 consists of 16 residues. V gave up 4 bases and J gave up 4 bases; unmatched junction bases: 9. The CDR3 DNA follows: TGTGCCAGCAGTTTACTCATTTCGGGGGGGTACAATGAGCAGTTCTTC. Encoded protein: CASSLLISGGYNEQFF.

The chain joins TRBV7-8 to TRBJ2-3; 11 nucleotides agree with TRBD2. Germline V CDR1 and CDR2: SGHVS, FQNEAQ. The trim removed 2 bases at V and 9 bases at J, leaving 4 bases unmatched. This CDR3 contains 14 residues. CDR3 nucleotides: TGTGCCAGCAGCTTAACTAGCGGGGGAGACACGCAGTATTTT. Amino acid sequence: CASSLTSGGDTQYF.

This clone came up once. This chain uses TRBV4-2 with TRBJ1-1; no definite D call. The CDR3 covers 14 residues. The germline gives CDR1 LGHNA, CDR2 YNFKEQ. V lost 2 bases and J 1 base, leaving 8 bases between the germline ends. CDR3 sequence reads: CASSQLRANTEAFF. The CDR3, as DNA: TGTGCCAGCAGCCAACTTCGAGCGAACACTGAAGCTTTCTTT.

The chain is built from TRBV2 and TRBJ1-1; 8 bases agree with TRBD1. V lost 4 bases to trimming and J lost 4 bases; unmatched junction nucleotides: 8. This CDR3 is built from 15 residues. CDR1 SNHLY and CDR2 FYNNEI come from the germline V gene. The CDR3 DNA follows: TGTGCCAGCAGTGCCGACAGGGGACGGAGCACTGAAGCTTTCTTT. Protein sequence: CASSADRGRSTEAFF.

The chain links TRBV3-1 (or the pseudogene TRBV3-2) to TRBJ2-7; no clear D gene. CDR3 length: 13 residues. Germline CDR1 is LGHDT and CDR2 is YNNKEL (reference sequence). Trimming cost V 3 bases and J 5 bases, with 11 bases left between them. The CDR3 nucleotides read TGTGCCAGCAGCCAGATAGTCCGGGACGAGCAGTACTTC. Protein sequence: CASSQIVRDEQYF.

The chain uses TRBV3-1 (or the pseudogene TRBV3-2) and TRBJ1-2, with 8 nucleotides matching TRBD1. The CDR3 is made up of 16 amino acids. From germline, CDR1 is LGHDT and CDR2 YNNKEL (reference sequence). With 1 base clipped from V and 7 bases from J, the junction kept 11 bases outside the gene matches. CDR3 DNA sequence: TGTGCCAGCAGCCAAGCGGACGGACAGGGCCTCTCTGGCTACACCTTC. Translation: CASSQADGQGLSGYTF.

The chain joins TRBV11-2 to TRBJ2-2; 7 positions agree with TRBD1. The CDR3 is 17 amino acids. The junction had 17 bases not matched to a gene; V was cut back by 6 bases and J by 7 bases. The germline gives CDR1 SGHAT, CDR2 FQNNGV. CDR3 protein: CASRPLGRQGSIGELFF. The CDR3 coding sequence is TGTGCCAGCAGGCCCCTAGGTCGACAGGGCAGCATCGGGGAGCTGTTTTTT. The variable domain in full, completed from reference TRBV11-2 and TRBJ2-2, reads EAGVAQSPRYKIIEKRQSVAFWCNPISGHATLYWYQQILGQGPKLLIQFQNNGVVDDSQLPKDRFSAERLKGVDSTLKIQPAKLEDSAVYLCASRPLGRQGSIGELFFGEGSRLTVL.

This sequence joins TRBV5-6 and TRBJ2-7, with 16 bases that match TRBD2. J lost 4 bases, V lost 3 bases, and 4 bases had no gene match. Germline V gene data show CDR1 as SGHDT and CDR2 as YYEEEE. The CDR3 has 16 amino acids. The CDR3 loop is CASSWGLAGGLYEQYF. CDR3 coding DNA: TGTGCCAGCAGCTGGGGACTAGCGGGGGGGCTTTACGAGCAGTACTTC.

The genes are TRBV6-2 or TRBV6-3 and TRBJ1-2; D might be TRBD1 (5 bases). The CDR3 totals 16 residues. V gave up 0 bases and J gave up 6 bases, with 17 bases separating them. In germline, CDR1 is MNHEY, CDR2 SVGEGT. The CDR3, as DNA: TGTGCCAGCAGTTACTCCCCTGCGGGGCTACCCGATGGCTACACCTTC. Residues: CASSYSPAGLPDGYTF.

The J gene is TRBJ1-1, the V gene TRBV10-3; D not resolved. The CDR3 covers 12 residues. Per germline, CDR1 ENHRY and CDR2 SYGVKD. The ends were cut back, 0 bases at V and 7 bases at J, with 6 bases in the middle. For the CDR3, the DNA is TGTGCCATCAGTGAGTCTAGGAATGAAGCTTTCTTT. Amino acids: CAISESRNEAFF.

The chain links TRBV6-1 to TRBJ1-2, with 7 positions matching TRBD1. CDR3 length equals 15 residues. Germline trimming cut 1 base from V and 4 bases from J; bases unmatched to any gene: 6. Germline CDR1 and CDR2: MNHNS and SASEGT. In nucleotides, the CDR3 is TGTGCCAGCAGTGAAGGGACAGGATCGGGCTATGGCTACACCTTC. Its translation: CASSEGTGSGYGYTF.

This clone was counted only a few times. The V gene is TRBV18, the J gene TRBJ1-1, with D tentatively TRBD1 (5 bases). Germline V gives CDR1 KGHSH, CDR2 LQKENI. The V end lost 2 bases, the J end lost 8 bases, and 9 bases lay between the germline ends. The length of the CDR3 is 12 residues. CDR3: CASSPARDEAFF. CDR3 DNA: TGTGCCAGCTCACCAGCCAGGGACGAAGCTTTCTTT.

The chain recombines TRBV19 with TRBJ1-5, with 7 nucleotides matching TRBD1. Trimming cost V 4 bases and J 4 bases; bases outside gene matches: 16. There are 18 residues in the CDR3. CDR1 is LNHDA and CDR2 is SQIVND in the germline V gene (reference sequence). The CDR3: CASSRAGGQGMRNQPQHF. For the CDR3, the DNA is TGTGCCAGTAGTAGGGCAGGGGGGCAGGGGATGAGGAATCAGCCCCAGCATTTT.

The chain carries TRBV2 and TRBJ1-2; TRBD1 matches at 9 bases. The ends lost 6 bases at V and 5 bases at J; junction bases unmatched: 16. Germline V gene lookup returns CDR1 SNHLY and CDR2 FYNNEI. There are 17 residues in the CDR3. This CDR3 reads CASSENPNGTGRYGYTF. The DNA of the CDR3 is TGTGCCAGCAGCGAAAACCCCAACGGGACAGGGAGGTATGGCTACACCTTC.